This paragraph reports one T cell receptor beta chain. The specificity of this receptor is unknown. Nothing much larger sits one base from this clone, and base qualities are not available. The immunoSEQ Assay, a bias-controlled multiplex PCR, was used to amplify TCRbeta CDR3 regions from genomic DNA. From the authors' description of their analysis: The number of nucleated cells in each sample was estimated from the amplification of reference gene primers within the assay. Sequence reads were collapsed and filtered to measure the absolute abundance of every unique TCRbeta CDR3 rearrangement. Productive Simpson clonality was computed per sample as the square root of Simpson's diversity index over productive rearrangements. Sourced from immuneACCESS, this table was stored by TCRdb with only in-frame sequences that have V and J called. A share of the clones is absent; for the studies checked, an unresolved V gene accounts for under half, and the remainder has no known explanation. The V and J calls and clone size come from that table; D and trimming were worked out from the DNA. The sample table records about 250,000 clones; 83% of these occur just once. The ten most abundant clones make up around 3.5% of the sample.

The data are from a study of blood T cell repertoires in COVID-19 (dated by TCRdb to 2020 to 2021). A note on the overall study: Samples covering the acute and convalescent phases of COVID-19 were provided by collaborators in the United States, Italy and Spain. The material from the prospective study consisted of cDNA or gDNA derived from T cells, B-cell-depleted T cells, or PBMCs. Deeply sampled blood TCRbeta repertoires from subjects exposed to, actively infected with, or recovered from COVID-19 were included in the dataset. A freely available public database, intended as a resource for researchers studying the immune response to SARS-CoV-2, is where the repertoires were released. The samples were drawn from two sources: the first 160 participants of the ongoing ImmuneRACE study, and over 1,000 subjects contributed by 6 global collaborators. The sample metadata nearly always contained a de-identified subject ID, COVID-19 status, age in years and sex. Where available, HLA class I and class II types were taken from metadata supplied by the sample provider and were not determined by assay-based typing.

The full study reports these points: The amount of clinical and demographic metadata varied by source and participant and was provided uncurated.

Participants in the prospective study were aged roughly 18 to 90 years, lived in some 24 United States geographic areas, and enrolled through a virtual design. In the prospective study, cohorts were assigned on the basis of participant-reported clinical history obtained from a screening survey and a study questionnaire. Exposed participants were defined as having been in contact with someone with a PCR-confirmed or clinician-diagnosed COVID-19 case within 2 weeks of study entry. Each participant in the prospective study had whole blood, serum and a nasopharyngeal or oropharyngeal swab collected by mobile phlebotomists. Participants in the prospective study had the option to provide additional blood draws and questionnaires over a roughly 2-month period. Before DNA extraction, prospective study blood samples were shipped either frozen or at room temperature. Counted from cysteine to phenylalanine, this CDR3 has 16 amino acids. Left in the record is the CDR3 DNA by itself, 48 bases read in frame from the first base. Trimming removed 1 base from V and 3 bases from J, leaving 14 bases between the germline ends. In the germline V gene, CDR1 corresponds to MGHRA and CDR2 to YSYEKL.

The sample comprised PBMCs or T cells enriched from blood (not recorded which). Recombination linked TRBV4-1 to TRBJ2-3; the D gene remains uncertain. The clonotype comes from a woman between 40 and 55 years old who had been exposed to COVID-19. CDR3 region: CASSQGVSWLTDTQYF. The DNA is TGCGCCAGCAGCCAAGGGGTTAGCTGGTTGACAGATACGCAGTATTTT.